This is a list of T cell receptor beta chains from one sample in a study of blood T cell repertoires in COVID-19. TCRdb keeps only in-frame clones here, not all; method: immunoSEQ multiplex PCR. This sample carries 150,000 to 200,000 clones, about 89% of them seen once, and the ten largest clones take less than 0.85%. The sequenced sample consisted of PBMCs or T cells enriched from blood (not recorded which). The receptors stem from a woman younger than 35 who had recovered from COVID-19. CDR3s leave out the opening cysteine and the closing phenylalanine or tryptophan. Each record gives: V gene, clone size, J gene, CDR3 protein. Clone size appears in some rows only: once, few, many, or a class for an expanded clone.

V: TRBV10-3; size: NA; J: TRBJ2-1; CDR3: AIRAGLDNEQF
V: TRBV5-8; size: NA; J: TRBJ2-2; CDR3: ASSLGVNTGELF
V: TRBV18; size: NA; J: TRBJ2-5; CDR3: ASSPDRSGGTQY
V: TRBV5-1; size: NA; J: TRBJ2-3; CDR3: ASSLGEGTDTQY
V: TRBV27; size: NA; J: TRBJ2-2; CDR3: ASSFLAGVGTGELF
V: TRBV6-1; size: NA; J: TRBJ1-3; CDR3: ASSGSQGSFGNTIY
V: TRBV30; size: NA; J: TRBJ1-5; CDR3: ASSTGTSNQPQH
V: TRBV4-3; size: few; J: TRBJ2-7; CDR3: ASSQDIGDEQY
V: TRBV28; size: few; J: TRBJ2-2; CDR3: ATEQLAGDTGELF
V: TRBV19; size: NA; J: TRBJ2-2; CDR3: ASSRRTGGLTGELF
V: TRBV19; size: NA; J: TRBJ2-7; CDR3: ASSPAGTGIYEQY
V: TRBV9; size: NA; J: TRBJ1-2; CDR3: ASWGGSNYGYT
V: TRBV24-1; size: NA; J: TRBJ1-5; CDR3: ATSGQGANQPQH
V: TRBV7-9; size: NA; J: TRBJ1-2; CDR3: ASSLVSRTVYGYT
V: TRBV19; size: NA; J: TRBJ1-2; CDR3: ASSRPGGHGYT
V: TRBV5-1; size: NA; J: TRBJ1-1; CDR3: ASSLGQAGPEAF
V: TRBV27; size: NA; J: TRBJ2-2; CDR3: ASSRTSGPTNTGELF
V: TRBV5-1; size: NA; J: TRBJ2-7; CDR3: ASSSFVLSYEQY
V: TRBV11-2; size: NA; J: TRBJ2-7; CDR3: ASSLDYFGQGNYEQY
V: TRBV7-2; size: once; J: TRBJ2-1; CDR3: ASSPPAAGGRHEQF
V: TRBV11-2; size: NA; J: TRBJ2-2; CDR3: ASSFMGELF
V: TRBV7-9; size: NA; J: TRBJ1-1; CDR3: ASSPPTGMNTEAF
V: TRBV10-2; size: NA; J: TRBJ2-7; CDR3: ASSETTSYEQY
V: TRBV4-2; size: NA; J: TRBJ2-7; CDR3: ASSQDLFTGQGNEQY
V: TRBV3-1/TRBV3-2; size: NA; J: TRBJ2-1; CDR3: ASSQEESPSGSNEQF
V: TRBV19; size: NA; J: TRBJ1-5; CDR3: ASSMSGYSNQPQH
V: TRBV28; size: NA; J: TRBJ2-7; CDR3: ATALLRQGYEQY
V: TRBV3-1/TRBV3-2; size: once; J: TRBJ2-3; CDR3: ASSQGGQGWADTQY
V: TRBV28; size: once; J: TRBJ2-5; CDR3: ASSTLLEAGVQTQY